Each of the 16 T cell receptor beta chains below was sequenced from the same sample in a study of T-cell memory formation after mild COVID-19. TCRdb re-called the 5' RACE reads through MiXCR, storing one row per CDR3 protein. The data hold approximately 260,000 distinct CDR3 sequences, with roughly 17% observed a single time. Sequences were obtained from PBMCs or a T cell subset sorted from them (not recorded which). The receptors originated from a young man who had mild COVID-19 (a few samples of this study predate the infection). Cell type and time point are not known.

This clonotype has just a few counts. The J gene is TRBJ2-3, the V gene TRBV12-3 or TRBV12-4; D remains unclear. With 10 bases removed from V and 1 base from J, the gap between germline ends came to 12 bases. CDR3 length: 13 residues. CDR3 sequence (DNA): TGTGCCATCCTGGTTCAGGGCACAGATACGCAGTATTTT. Translation gives CAILVQGTDTQYF.

The J gene is TRBJ1-1, the V gene TRBV7-2, with D hard to call. Germline CDR1 SGHTA, CDR2 FQGNSA. Trimming took off 2 bases at V and 8 bases at J, with 6 bases between the two ends. The CDR3 is made up of 11 amino acids. CDR3 sequence reads: CASSLHREAFF. The CDR3 nucleotides read TGTGCCAGCAGCTTACATCGGGAAGCTTTCTTT. Full variable domain (remainder filled in from reference TRBV7-2 and TRBJ1-1): GAGVSQSPSNKVTEKGKDVELRCDPISGHTALYWYRQSLGQGLEFLIYFQGNSAPDKSGLPSDRFSAERTGGSVSTLTIQRTQQEDSAVYLCASSLHREAFFGQGTRLTVV.

This clonotype was found a few times. The V call is TRBV5-1, the J call TRBJ1-1; D is ambiguous. Deletions cut 3 bases from V and 4 bases from J, with 10 bases between. From germline, CDR1 is SGHRS and CDR2 YFSETQ. The CDR3 sequence is 13 residues long. The CDR3 nucleotides read TGCGCCAGCAGCTATCGGACGCTCACTGAAGCTTTCTTT. Residues: CASSYRTLTEAFF.

The V gene is TRBV5-1, the J gene TRBJ2-3; TRBD2 aligns across 8 bases. CDR1 SGHRS and CDR2 YFSETQ come from the germline V gene. This CDR3 spans 15 amino acids. The trim removed 4 bases at V and 4 bases at J, leaving 8 bases unmatched. This CDR3 is CASSGQRGRADTQYF. The CDR3 region has the DNA TGCGCCAGCAGCGGTCAGCGGGGGAGGGCAGATACGCAGTATTTT.

A single count supports this clonotype. The chain combines TRBV6-5 with TRBJ1-1; D not resolved. This CDR3 contains 15 residues. Trimming pared 0 bases from V and 1 base from J, leaving 9 bases between. Germline assignment: CDR1 MNHEY and CDR2 SVGAGI. This chain's CDR3 is CASSYSILTNTEAFF. In nucleotides, the CDR3 is TGTGCCAGCAGTTACTCGATACTGACGAACACTGAAGCTTTCTTT.

The chain links TRBV28 to TRBJ2-7; D possibly uses TRBD1 or TRBD2 (5 bases each). Per germline, CDR1 MDHEN and CDR2 SYDVKM. Deletions cut 7 bases from V and 1 base from J, with 14 bases between. This CDR3 comprises 14 residues. Here the CDR3 reads CASTQGAPSYEQYV. CDR3 bases: TGTGCCAGCACCCAGGGAGCGCCGTCCTACGAGCAGTACGTC.

The chain employs TRBV10-3 and TRBJ1-4, with D perhaps matching TRBD1 (5 bases). Germline V gene lookup returns CDR1 ENHRY and CDR2 SYGVKD. V lost 3 bases and J lost 6, with 14 bases in between. CDR3 length: 15 residues. CDR3 residues: CAISERGLRDEKLFF. The CDR3 DNA follows: TGTGCCATCAGTGAACGGGGCCTTCGGGATGAAAAACTGTTTTTT.

This clonotype was counted a few times. The genes are TRBV11-3 and TRBJ2-2; TRBD2 aligns across 7 bases. The ends lost 8 bases at V and 0 bases at J; junction bases unmatched: 6. Germline V gene sequence: CDR1 SGHNT, CDR2 YENEEA. The CDR3 contains 15 residues. For the CDR3, the DNA is TGTGCCAGCGCTCGGGGGGATGCGAACACCGGGGAGCTGTTTTTT. Protein: CASARGDANTGELFF.

The rearrangement uses TRBV23-1 and TRBJ1-4; the D is unclear. TRBV23-1 is filed as an ORF, its function uncertain. V lost 2 bases to trimming and J lost 0 bases, with 16 bases between them. This CDR3 contains 18 residues. CDR3 residues: CASSQRQEDVATNEKLFF. The CDR3 DNA reads as TGCGCCAGCAGTCAAAGGCAGGAGGACGTTGCAACTAATGAAAAACTGTTTTTT.

The table lists this clonotype with a few counts. The chain recombines TRBV7-9 with TRBJ2-2, with D unresolved. The CDR3 extends over 12 amino acids. V was shortened by 6 bases and J by 5 bases, with 7 bases between the two germline ends. The germline CDR1 and CDR2 sequences are SEHNR and FQNEAQ (reference sequence). In nucleotides, the CDR3 is TGTGCCAGCAGACGACAAACCGGGGAGCTGTTTTTT. This gives the protein CASRRQTGELFF.

There are a few counts of this clonotype. The chain couples TRBV7-3 to TRBJ2-6; tentatively, D is TRBD2 (5 bases). The germline V and J ends were trimmed by 5 bases and 0 bases, with 11 bases remaining between them. The CDR3 is 16 residues long. Germline V gene sequence: CDR1 SGHTA, CDR2 FQGTGA. As DNA, the CDR3 is TGTGCCAGCAGCGGACTTGGGAGCTCTGGGGCCAACGTCCTGACTTTC. Translated: CASSGLGSSGANVLTF.

This chain's CDR3 is CASSEGPLSYNEQFF. The CDR3 bases are TGCGCCAGCAGCGAGGGACCCCTCTCCTACAATGAGCAGTTCTTC. The chain links TRBV5-1 to TRBJ2-1; the D gene could be TRBD1 or TRBD2 (5 bases each). Germline assignment: CDR1 SGHRS and CDR2 YFSETQ. The CDR3 has 15 residues. V lost 4 bases to trimming and J lost 0 bases, with 11 bases between them.

The chain has TRBV7-2 and TRBJ2-3; D is undetermined. The CDR3 has 14 residues. Germline V lookup: CDR1 SGHTA, CDR2 FQGNSA. Trimming stripped 0 bases from V and 6 bases from J, with 10 bases between. The CDR3 protein is CASSLATPKDTQYF. The DNA of the CDR3 is TGTGCCAGCAGCTTAGCCACACCTAAGGATACGCAGTATTTT.

The genes are TRBV10-2 and TRBJ1-2; maybe TRBD1 (5 bases). The germline CDR1 and CDR2 sequences are WSHSY and SAAADI. The CDR3 consists of 12 residues. Trimming cost V 2 bases and J 8 bases, with 9 bases left between them. CDR3 residues: CASSEIGAGYTF. In DNA, the CDR3 is TGCGCCAGCAGTGAGATAGGGGCGGGCTACACCTTC.

This clonotype turned up a few times. The chain has TRBV7-9 and TRBJ1-1; perhaps TRBD1 as D (6 bases). Trimming shortened V by 4 bases and J by 6 bases, and 9 bases separated the two germline ends. The CDR3 is 12 residues long. Germline CDR1 is SEHNR and CDR2 is FQNEAQ (reference sequence). Here the CDR3 reads CASSSGGAEAFF. Here the CDR3 DNA reads TGTGCCAGCAGCTCGGGGGGCGCTGAAGCTTTCTTT.

This clonotype has only a few counts. This rearrangement joins TRBV12-3 or TRBV12-4 to TRBJ2-4, with TRBD2 as a possible D gene (6 bases). V was trimmed by 0 bases and J by 6 bases, leaving 12 bases between them. The CDR3 contains 15 residues. In nucleotides, the CDR3 is TGTGCCAGCAGTTTAGCGCCCGTGGGGGGAAACATTCAGTACTTC. It codes for CASSLAPVGGNIQYF.